The rows below give T cell receptor beta chains drawn from one sample of a study of post-analysis software for immune sequencing data. TCRdb processed the PCR reads anew with MiXCR; each CDR3 protein has one entry. The profile shows approximately 460,000 distinct CDR3 sequences, under 55% of them singletons. The sample taken for sequencing was blood. The receptors were gathered from a girl aged 10 to 17 with multiple sclerosis. The CDR3 runs from the conserved cysteine through the conserved F or W. Fields, in order: CDR3 DNA, CDR3 protein, J gene, clone size, V gene, D gene. A D gene is named only where the DNA matches it firmly. Clone size is shown for a subset of rows, as once, few, many or a class of expanded clone.

cdr3_nt: TGCAGCGTTCCCTCACTTTGGAGGGGGAAGGGGGAGACCCAGTACTTC; cdr3_aa: CSVPSLWRGKGETQYF; j_call: TRBJ2-5; clone_size: few; v_call: TRBV29-1; d_call: -
cdr3_nt: TGTGCCAGCAGCAAAGTGAGAGGGTGTAACCCAAGGACCCAGTACTTC; cdr3_aa: CASSKVRGCNPRTQYF; j_call: TRBJ2-5; clone_size: once; v_call: TRBV21-1; d_call: -
cdr3_nt: TGTGCCAGCAGCTTGCTAGGAACCTATAATGAAAAACTGTTTTTT; cdr3_aa: CASSLLGTYNEKLFF; j_call: TRBJ1-4; clone_size: -; v_call: TRBV7-9; d_call: -
cdr3_nt: TGTGCCAGCAGTACCCGACTAGTACTAGCCAAAAACATTCAGTACTTC; cdr3_aa: CASSTRLVLAKNIQYF; j_call: TRBJ2-4; clone_size: many; v_call: TRBV27; d_call: -
cdr3_nt: TGTGTCAGCAGCCAAGCAGGACTAGCGGGGTTCTACAATGAGCAGTACTTC; cdr3_aa: CVSSQAGLAGFYNEQYF; j_call: TRBJ2-7; clone_size: -; v_call: TRBV4-2; d_call: TRBD2
cdr3_nt: TGTGCCACCAGCGGGGGCCGATTGGGATCCTTGACCAATGAGCAGTTCTTC; cdr3_aa: CATSGGRLGSLTNEQFF; j_call: TRBJ2-1; clone_size: -; v_call: TRBV15; d_call: -
cdr3_nt: TGTGCCAGCAGCTTATTGCAGGGAGAGAGCGAGCAGTACTTC; cdr3_aa: CASSLLQGESEQYF; j_call: TRBJ2-7; clone_size: -; v_call: TRBV7-9; d_call: -
cdr3_nt: TGTGCCAGCAGTTTATTCTTGTGGACAGGGGAATTGGGCTATGGCTACACCTTC; cdr3_aa: CASSLFLWTGELGYGYTF; j_call: TRBJ1-2; clone_size: few; v_call: TRBV28; d_call: TRBD1
cdr3_nt: TGTACCAGCAGCCGATTGCTAGCGGGAGGGTCCTCCTACAATGAGCAGTTCTTC; cdr3_aa: CTSSRLLAGGSSYNEQFF; j_call: TRBJ2-1; clone_size: -; v_call: TRBV14; d_call: TRBD2
cdr3_nt: TGTGCCAGCAGCCAAGAAGGCGTATGGTTTGGAATGAACACTGAAGCTTTCTTT; cdr3_aa: CASSQEGVWFGMNTEAFF; j_call: TRBJ1-1; clone_size: -; v_call: TRBV14; d_call: -
cdr3_nt: TGTGCCAGCAGCTTAGCCACGACAGGGAAAGGCTACACCTTC; cdr3_aa: CASSLATTGKGYTF; j_call: TRBJ1-2; clone_size: few; v_call: TRBV7-2; d_call: TRBD1
cdr3_nt: TGTGCCAGCAGCCCGCGGGTCCGGGGGGGCACAGATACGCAGTATTTT; cdr3_aa: CASSPRVRGGTDTQYF; j_call: TRBJ2-3; clone_size: -; v_call: TRBV5-6; d_call: TRBD2
cdr3_nt: TGTGCCAGCCGGGGTTACGGCACAGATACGCAGTATTTT; cdr3_aa: CASRGYGTDTQYF; j_call: TRBJ2-3; clone_size: once; v_call: TRBV14; d_call: -
cdr3_nt: TGCAGCGGTCTAGCGGGAGGGCCCTACAATGAGCAGTTCTTC; cdr3_aa: CSGLAGGPYNEQFF; j_call: TRBJ2-1; clone_size: once; v_call: TRBV29-1; d_call: TRBD2
cdr3_nt: TGCAGTGCCTTACCGGGCGGGAGCGGGACCGGGGAGCTGTTTTTT; cdr3_aa: CSALPGGSGTGELFF; j_call: TRBJ2-2; clone_size: -; v_call: TRBV20-1; d_call: TRBD2
cdr3_nt: TGTGCCATCAGTGAGCAACTAGCGGGAGTTTACGAGCAGTACTTC; cdr3_aa: CAISEQLAGVYEQYF; j_call: TRBJ2-7; clone_size: many; v_call: TRBV10-3; d_call: TRBD2
cdr3_nt: TGTGCCACCAGTGATTCCATCTCCTACGAGCAGTACTTC; cdr3_aa: CATSDSISYEQYF; j_call: TRBJ2-7; clone_size: -; v_call: TRBV24-1; d_call: -
cdr3_nt: TGTGCCAGCAGCTTAGCGACAGGGAACTACAATGAGCAGTTCTTC; cdr3_aa: CASSLATGNYNEQFF; j_call: TRBJ2-1; clone_size: -; v_call: TRBV7-2; d_call: TRBD1
cdr3_nt: TGTGCCAGCACCAAGACTACCTCCCTCTACAATGAGCAGTTCTTC; cdr3_aa: CASTKTTSLYNEQFF; j_call: TRBJ2-1; clone_size: few; v_call: TRBV27; d_call: -
cdr3_nt: TGTGCCAGCAGTTTAAAGCGCGGGAGAAGGACAGATACGCAGTATTTT; cdr3_aa: CASSLKRGRRTDTQYF; j_call: TRBJ2-3; clone_size: -; v_call: TRBV12-3/TRBV12-4; d_call: TRBD2
cdr3_nt: TGTGCCAGCAGCTCTGGACCGGGAAGGTATAATTCACCCCTCCACTTT; cdr3_aa: CASSSGPGRYNSPLHF; j_call: TRBJ1-6; clone_size: -; v_call: TRBV7-3; d_call: -
cdr3_nt: TGTGCCAGCTCACCACCGGGTACAGGGTACCTCTACGAGCAGTACTTC; cdr3_aa: CASSPPGTGYLYEQYF; j_call: TRBJ2-7; clone_size: many; v_call: TRBV18; d_call: -
cdr3_nt: TGTGCCAGCAGCACCGGGGCGGTCGATGAGCAGTTCTTC; cdr3_aa: CASSTGAVDEQFF; j_call: TRBJ2-1; clone_size: few; v_call: TRBV9; d_call: -
cdr3_nt: TGTGCCAGCAGCCAAGACAGGGCAGCTGAAGCTTTCTTT; cdr3_aa: CASSQDRAAEAFF; j_call: TRBJ1-1; clone_size: -; v_call: TRBV3-1; d_call: -
cdr3_nt: TGTGCCAGCAGCTTAGCGCGGGGCGACAGGCTACGACCGAACAATGAGCAGTTCTTC; cdr3_aa: CASSLARGDRLRPNNEQFF; j_call: TRBJ2-1; clone_size: -; v_call: TRBV7-9; d_call: -
cdr3_nt: TGTGCCAGCAGCCAAGTCGAAGGGGGTAGAGGTGGCTACACCTTC; cdr3_aa: CASSQVEGGRGGYTF; j_call: TRBJ1-2; clone_size: -; v_call: TRBV4-2; d_call: -
cdr3_nt: TGTGCCAGCAGTTCTCTCCGGGGGACAAGTAGCTCCTACGAGCAGTACTTC; cdr3_aa: CASSSLRGTSSSYEQYF; j_call: TRBJ2-7; clone_size: once; v_call: TRBV28; d_call: -
cdr3_nt: TGTGCCAGCAGCCAAGATCTAAACAACCAAGAGACCCAGTACTTC; cdr3_aa: CASSQDLNNQETQYF; j_call: TRBJ2-5; clone_size: -; v_call: TRBV3-1; d_call: -
cdr3_nt: TGTGCCACCTCCCCAGGAGACCAAGAGACCCAGTACTTC; cdr3_aa: CATSPGDQETQYF; j_call: TRBJ2-5; clone_size: -; v_call: TRBV28; d_call: -
cdr3_nt: TGTGCCAGCAGCGAAGGTGCAGGGCAGTACAATGAGCAGTTCTTC; cdr3_aa: CASSEGAGQYNEQFF; j_call: TRBJ2-1; clone_size: -; v_call: TRBV11-2; d_call: -
cdr3_nt: TGTGCCAGCAGTCCGGGACAGGGGTTGAATACGCAGTATTTT; cdr3_aa: CASSPGQGLNTQYF; j_call: TRBJ2-3; clone_size: -; v_call: TRBV7-9; d_call: TRBD1
cdr3_nt: TGCAGCGTGGGGGTAAACACTGAAGCTTTCTTT; cdr3_aa: CSVGVNTEAFF; j_call: TRBJ1-1; clone_size: -; v_call: TRBV29-1; d_call: -
cdr3_nt: TGTGCCAGCAGCCTCGGACTAGCGGGATTATCCACAGATACGCAGTATTTT; cdr3_aa: CASSLGLAGLSTDTQYF; j_call: TRBJ2-3; clone_size: -; v_call: TRBV14; d_call: TRBD2
cdr3_nt: TGTGCCAGCAGCTTAGTAGGAATCGCCGAGCAGTACTTC; cdr3_aa: CASSLVGIAEQYF; j_call: TRBJ2-7; clone_size: -; v_call: TRBV7-2; d_call: -
cdr3_nt: TGTGCCAGCAGCCCCGTTAGCGGGAGGCCCACCGGGAATGAGCAGTTCTTC; cdr3_aa: CASSPVSGRPTGNEQFF; j_call: TRBJ2-1; clone_size: -; v_call: TRBV5-5; d_call: TRBD2
cdr3_nt: TGTGCCAGCGTCAGGGGAGAAGGGGCCAACGTCCTGACTTTC; cdr3_aa: CASVRGEGANVLTF; j_call: TRBJ2-6; clone_size: few; v_call: TRBV2; d_call: -
cdr3_nt: TGCAGCGTTTTCCAGGGGGGGAACACCTACAATGAGCAGTTCTTC; cdr3_aa: CSVFQGGNTYNEQFF; j_call: TRBJ2-1; clone_size: -; v_call: TRBV29-1; d_call: -
cdr3_nt: TGTGCCAGCAGTTACTTTCTCTTTGGACCGGCAACGGAGCAGTTCTTC; cdr3_aa: CASSYFLFGPATEQFF; j_call: TRBJ2-1; clone_size: few; v_call: TRBV6-5; d_call: -
cdr3_nt: TGTGCCAGCAGCTCGACAGGGGTTGACACTGAAGCTTTCTTT; cdr3_aa: CASSSTGVDTEAFF; j_call: TRBJ1-1; clone_size: few; v_call: TRBV7-8; d_call: TRBD1
cdr3_nt: TGTGCCAGCAGTACCCTAGCGGGAGGGGCGTCAGATACGCAGTATTTT; cdr3_aa: CASSTLAGGASDTQYF; j_call: TRBJ2-3; clone_size: -; v_call: TRBV27; d_call: TRBD2
cdr3_nt: TGTGCCAGCAGACGGGAATTTCGGGACGAGCAGTACTTC; cdr3_aa: CASRREFRDEQYF; j_call: TRBJ2-7; clone_size: once; v_call: TRBV2; d_call: -
cdr3_nt: TGTGCCAGCATCCCCATTTATTCCTACAATGAGCAGTTCTTC; cdr3_aa: CASIPIYSYNEQFF; j_call: TRBJ2-1; clone_size: -; v_call: TRBV28; d_call: -
cdr3_nt: TGCAGCGTTGAGAGGGGCACCTACAATGAGCAGTTCTTC; cdr3_aa: CSVERGTYNEQFF; j_call: TRBJ2-1; clone_size: once; v_call: TRBV29-1; d_call: -